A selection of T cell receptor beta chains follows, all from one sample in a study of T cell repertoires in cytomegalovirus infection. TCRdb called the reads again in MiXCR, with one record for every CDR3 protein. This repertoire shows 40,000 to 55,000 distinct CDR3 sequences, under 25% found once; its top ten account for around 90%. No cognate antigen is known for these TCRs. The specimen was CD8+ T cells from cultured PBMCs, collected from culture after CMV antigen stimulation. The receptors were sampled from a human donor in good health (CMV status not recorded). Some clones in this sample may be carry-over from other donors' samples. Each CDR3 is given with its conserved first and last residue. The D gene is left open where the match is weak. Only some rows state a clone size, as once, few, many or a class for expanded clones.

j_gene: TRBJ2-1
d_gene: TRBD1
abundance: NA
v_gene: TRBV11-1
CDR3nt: TGTGCCAGCAGGGGAGCAGGGGGATATGAGCACAATGAGCAGTTCTTC
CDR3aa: CASRGAGGYEHNEQFF

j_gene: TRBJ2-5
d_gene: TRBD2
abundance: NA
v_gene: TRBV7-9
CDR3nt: TGTGCCAGCAGCTTCCGACTAGCCGAGCCCCAGTACTTC
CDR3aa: CASSFRLAEPQYF

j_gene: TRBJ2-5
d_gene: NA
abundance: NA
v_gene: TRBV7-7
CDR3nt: TGTGCCAGCAGCCTAACGGGAAATGACGCGAGAGAGACCCAGTACTTC
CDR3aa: CASSLTGNDARETQYF

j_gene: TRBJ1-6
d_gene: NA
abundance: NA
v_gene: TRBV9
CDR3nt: TGTGCCAGCACCCCAGGTGGGGGTAATTCACCCCTCCACTTT
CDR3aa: CASTPGGGNSPLHF

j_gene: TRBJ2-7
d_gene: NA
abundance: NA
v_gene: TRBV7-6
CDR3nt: TGTGCCAGCAGCGCTACAGGGCAGGAGCAGTACTTC
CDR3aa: CASSATGQEQYF

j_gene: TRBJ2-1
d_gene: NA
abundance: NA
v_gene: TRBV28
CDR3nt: TGTGCCAGCACTTCCAGGGCCAGACGGTACAATGAGCAGTTCTTC
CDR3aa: CASTSRARRYNEQFF

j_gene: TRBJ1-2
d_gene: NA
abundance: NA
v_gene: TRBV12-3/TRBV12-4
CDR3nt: TGTGCCAGCAGTTCCCGGACTTCTTTCTCTAACTATGGCTACACCTTC
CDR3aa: CASSSRTSFSNYGYTF

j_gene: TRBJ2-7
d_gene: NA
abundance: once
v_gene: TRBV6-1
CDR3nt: TGTGCCAGCAGTGAAGACAGGGGGCAACTAGCGGGAACCTTCTACGAGCAGTACTTC
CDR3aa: CASSEDRGQLAGTFYEQYF

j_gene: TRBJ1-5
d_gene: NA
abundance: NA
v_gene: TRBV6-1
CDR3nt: TGTGCCAGCAGCCTTGAGGGGTGGGCTCAGCCCCAGCATTTT
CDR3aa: CASSLEGWAQPQHF

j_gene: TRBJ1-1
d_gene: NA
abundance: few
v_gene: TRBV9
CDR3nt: TGTGCCAGCAGCGTTTCGGCCTTAGGGGGACCTGAAGCTTTCTTT
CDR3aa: CASSVSALGGPEAFF

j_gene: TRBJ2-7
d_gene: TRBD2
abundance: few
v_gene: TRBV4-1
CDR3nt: TGCGCCAGCAGCCAAGAGGCTAGCGGGACCTACGAGCAGTACTTC
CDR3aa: CASSQEASGTYEQYF

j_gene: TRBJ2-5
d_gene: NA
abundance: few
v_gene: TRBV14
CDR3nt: TGTGCCAGCAGCAAAACCGGGAAAGAGACCCAGTACTTC
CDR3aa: CASSKTGKETQYF

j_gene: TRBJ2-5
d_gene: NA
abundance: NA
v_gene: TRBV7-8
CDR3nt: TGTGCCAGCAGCTCCTCGGGGGCTAAAAAAGAGACCCAGTACTTC
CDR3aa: CASSSSGAKKETQYF

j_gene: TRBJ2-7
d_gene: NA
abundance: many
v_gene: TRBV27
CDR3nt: TGTGCCAGCAGTACCCCCTACGAGCAGTACTTC
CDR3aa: CASSTPYEQYF

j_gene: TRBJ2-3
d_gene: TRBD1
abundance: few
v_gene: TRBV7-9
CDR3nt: TGTGCCAGCAGCTCAAGGGACAGGATCGTCCCAGATACGCAGTATTTT
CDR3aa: CASSSRDRIVPDTQYF

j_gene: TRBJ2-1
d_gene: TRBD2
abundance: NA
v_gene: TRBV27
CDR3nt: TGTGCCAGCAGTTCGGCGGGAGAGTTATACAATGAGCAGTTCTTC
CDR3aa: CASSSAGELYNEQFF

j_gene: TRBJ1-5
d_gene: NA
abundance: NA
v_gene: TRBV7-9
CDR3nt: TGTGCCAGCAGCTCAACCGGGCAGAGCAATCAGCCCCAGCATTTT
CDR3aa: CASSSTGQSNQPQHF

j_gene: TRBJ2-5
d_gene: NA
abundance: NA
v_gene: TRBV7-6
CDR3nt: TGTGCCAGCAGCATGACAGCATACCAAGAGACCCAGTACTTC
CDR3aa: CASSMTAYQETQYF

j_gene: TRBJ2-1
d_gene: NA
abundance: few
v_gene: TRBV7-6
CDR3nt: TGTGCCAGCAGCTTAGCGGGGGGGGCTGGGAGTGAGCAGTTCTTC
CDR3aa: CASSLAGGAGSEQFF

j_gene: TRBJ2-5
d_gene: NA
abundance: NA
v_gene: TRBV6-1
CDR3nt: TGTGCCAGCAGTGAAGCGAGGGGTTACCAAGAGACCCAGTACTTC
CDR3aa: CASSEARGYQETQYF

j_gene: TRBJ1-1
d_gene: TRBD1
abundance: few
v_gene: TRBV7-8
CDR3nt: TGTGCCAGCAGCCCGGGACAGCGAAACACTGAAGCTTTCTTT
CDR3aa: CASSPGQRNTEAFF

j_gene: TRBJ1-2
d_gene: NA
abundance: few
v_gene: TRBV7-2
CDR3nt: TGTGCCAGCAGCTTATATCCAGGGGACACGTATGGCTACACCTTC
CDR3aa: CASSLYPGDTYGYTF

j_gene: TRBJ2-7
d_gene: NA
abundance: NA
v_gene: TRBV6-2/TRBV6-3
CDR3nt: TGTGCCAGCAGTTACGCACGACTCTACGAGCAGTACTTC
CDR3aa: CASSYARLYEQYF